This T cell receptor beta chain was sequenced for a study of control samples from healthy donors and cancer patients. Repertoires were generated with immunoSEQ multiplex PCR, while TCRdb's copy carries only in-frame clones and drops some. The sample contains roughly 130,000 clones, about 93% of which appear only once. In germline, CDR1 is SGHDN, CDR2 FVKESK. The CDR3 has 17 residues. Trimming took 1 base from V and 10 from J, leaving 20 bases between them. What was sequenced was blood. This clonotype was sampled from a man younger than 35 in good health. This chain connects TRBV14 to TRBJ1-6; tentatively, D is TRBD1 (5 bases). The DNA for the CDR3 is TGTGCCAGCAGCCAAGTGGGTGGACACCGTTCCGGGTCACCCCTCCACTTT. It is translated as CASSQVGGHRSGSPLHF. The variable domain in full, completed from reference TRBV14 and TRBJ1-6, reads EAGVTQFPSHSVIEKGQTVTLRCDPISGHDNLYWYRRVMGKEIKFLLHFVKESKQDESGMPNNRFLAERTGGTYSTLKVQPAELEDSGVYFCASSQVGGHRSGSPLHFGNGTRLTVT.